This TCR beta chain was captured by sequencing in a study of blood T cells in healthy people across ages. Study findings and constraints: Observed TCR beta diversity showed a strong correlation with the percentage of naive T cells as measured by flow cytometry. CMV status of donors was unknown, possibly confounding expanded clonotype changes.

A sample-barcoded 5' primer and a J-beta primer mix were used in a second PCR of roughly 6 to 11 cycles. Each cDNA molecule was tagged by a template-switch adaptor that had 12 random nucleotides. TCRdb re-derived calls from the 5' RACE reads in MiXCR, one entry per CDR3 protein. The sample contains 1.5 million to 2 million distinct CDR3 sequences, around half of which appear only once. This CDR3 has 14 residues. Trimming stripped 4 bases from V and 3 bases from J, with 11 bases between. Germline V gives CDR1 SGHRS, CDR2 YFSETQ. Samples each had at least 5.5 micrograms of total RNA extracted. Concerning this clonotype itself: The antigen is not known.

The chain joins TRBV5-1 to TRBJ2-1; a possible D gene is TRBD2 (6 bases). The sequenced sample consisted of blood. This TCR derives from a woman in her thirties or forties in good health. CDR3 nucleotides: TGCGCCAGCAGCAGGGACTCCAACTACAATGAGCAGTTCTTC. Protein sequence: CASSRDSNYNEQFF.